The clone carrying this TCR beta chain occurred a few times. Its antigen is as yet unknown. MiXCR, applied by TCRdb to the 5' RACE reads, yields one record per CDR3 protein. The table records 200,000 to 250,000 distinct CDR3 sequences, about 9.2% of them present only once. This sample is part of a study of T-cell memory formation after mild COVID-19. Across the study: The study found TCR clusters largely donor specific.

V dropped 1 base and J dropped 8 bases, with 6 bases sitting between them. The germline CDR1 and CDR2 sequences are LGHNA and YSLEER. The CDR3 has 13 amino acids. Study outcomes and limitations: Among clones peaking at day 37 in the second wave, SARS-CoV-2 specificity remained unconfirmed. Chiefly within CM and EM were the contracting CD4+ clones; CD8+ ones were within EMRA.

The chain employs TRBV4-3 and TRBJ1-6, with unresolved D. This TCR came from a man aged 18 to 30 who had mild COVID-19 (a few samples of this study predate the infection). Cell type and time point are not known. Source material: PBMCs or a T cell subset sorted from them (not recorded which). CDR3 protein: CASSQGVHSPLHF. The CDR3 bases are TGCGCCAGCAGCCAAGGGGTACATTCACCCCTCCACTTT.